This T cell receptor beta chain emerged from a study of blood T cell repertoires in COVID-19. Overall study: Sites in the United States, Italy and Spain provided acute and convalescent COVID-19 samples.

Assay: immunoSEQ multiplex PCR; the TCRdb copy retains only in-frame clones and omits some. The data hold 650,000 to 800,000 clones, with 85% to 90% observed a single time. The sample was peripheral blood. The TCR comes from a woman aged 18-29 years with acute or convalescent COVID-19.

This chain's CDR3 is CANPRRGDSNQPQHF. CDR3 DNA: TGTGCCAACCCCCGGCGGGGGGACAGCAATCAGCCCCAGCATTTT. The chain recombines TRBV21-1 with TRBJ1-5. TRBV21-1 is shown as a pseudogene. The CDR3 runs 15 residues.